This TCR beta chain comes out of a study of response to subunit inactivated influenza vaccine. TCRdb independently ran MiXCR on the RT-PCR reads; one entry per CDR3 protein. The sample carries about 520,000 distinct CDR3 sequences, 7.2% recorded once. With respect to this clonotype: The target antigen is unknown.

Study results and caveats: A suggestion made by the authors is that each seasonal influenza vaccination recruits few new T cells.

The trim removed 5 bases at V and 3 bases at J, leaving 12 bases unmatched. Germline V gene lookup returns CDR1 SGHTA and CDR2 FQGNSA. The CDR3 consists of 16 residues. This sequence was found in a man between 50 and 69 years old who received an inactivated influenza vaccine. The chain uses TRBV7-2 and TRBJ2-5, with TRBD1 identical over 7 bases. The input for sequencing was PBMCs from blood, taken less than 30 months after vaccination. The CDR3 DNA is TGTGCCAGCAGCCCTAGTACCGGACAGGTCGAAGAGACCCAGTACTTC. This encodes CASSPSTGQVEETQYF.